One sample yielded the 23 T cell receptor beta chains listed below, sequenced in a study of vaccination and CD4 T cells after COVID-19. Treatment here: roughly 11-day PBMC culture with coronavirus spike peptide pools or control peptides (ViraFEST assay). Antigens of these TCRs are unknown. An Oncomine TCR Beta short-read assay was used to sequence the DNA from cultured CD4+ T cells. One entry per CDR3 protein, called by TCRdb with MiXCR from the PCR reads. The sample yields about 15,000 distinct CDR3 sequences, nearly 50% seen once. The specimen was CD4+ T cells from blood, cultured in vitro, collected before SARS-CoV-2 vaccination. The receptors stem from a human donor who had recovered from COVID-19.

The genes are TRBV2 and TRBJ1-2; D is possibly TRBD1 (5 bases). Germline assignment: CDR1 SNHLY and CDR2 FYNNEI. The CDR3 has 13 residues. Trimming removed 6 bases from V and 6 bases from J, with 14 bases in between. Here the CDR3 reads CASSPGPGDGYTF. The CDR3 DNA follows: TGTGCCAGCAGCCCGGGACCCGGAGATGGCTACACCTTC.

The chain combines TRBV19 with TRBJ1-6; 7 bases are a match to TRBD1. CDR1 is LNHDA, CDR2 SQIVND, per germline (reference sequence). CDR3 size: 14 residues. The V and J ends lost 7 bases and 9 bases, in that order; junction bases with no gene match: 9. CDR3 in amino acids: CASTKQGSSSPLHF. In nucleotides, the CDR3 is TGTGCCAGTACCAAACAGGGGTCTTCTTCACCCCTCCACTTT. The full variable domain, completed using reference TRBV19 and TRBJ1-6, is DGGITQSPKYLFRKEGQNVTLSCEQNLNHDAMYWYRQDPGQGLRLIYYSQIVNDFQKGDIAEGYSVSREKKESFPLTVTSAQKNPTAFYLCASTKQGSSSPLHFGNGTRLTVT.

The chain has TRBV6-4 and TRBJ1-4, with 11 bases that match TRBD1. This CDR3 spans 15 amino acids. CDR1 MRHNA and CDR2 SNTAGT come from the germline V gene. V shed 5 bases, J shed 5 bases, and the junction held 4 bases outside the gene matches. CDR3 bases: TGTGCCAGCAGTCCGGACAGGGGGCCGAATGAAAAACTGTTTTTT. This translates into CASSPDRGPNEKLFF.

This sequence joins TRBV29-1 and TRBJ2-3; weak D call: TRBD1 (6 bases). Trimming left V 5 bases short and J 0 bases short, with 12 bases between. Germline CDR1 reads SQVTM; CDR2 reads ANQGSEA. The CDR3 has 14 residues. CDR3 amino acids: CSVRTASSTDTQYF. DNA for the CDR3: TGCAGCGTTCGGACAGCTTCTAGCACAGATACGCAGTATTTT.

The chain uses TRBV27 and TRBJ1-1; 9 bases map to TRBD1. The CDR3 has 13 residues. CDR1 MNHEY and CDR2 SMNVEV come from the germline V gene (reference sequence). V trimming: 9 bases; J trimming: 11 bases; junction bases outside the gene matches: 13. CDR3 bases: TGTGCCAGTCGCACAGGGGGCGCGGCCATGGCTTTCTTT. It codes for CASRTGGAAMAFF.

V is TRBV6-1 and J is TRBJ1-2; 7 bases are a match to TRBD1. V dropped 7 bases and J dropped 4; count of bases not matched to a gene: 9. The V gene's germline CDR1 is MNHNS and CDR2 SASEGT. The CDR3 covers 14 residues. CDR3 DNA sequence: TGTGCCAGCACCACGGGCAGGGGGTCCTATGGCTACACCTTC. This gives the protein CASTTGRGSYGYTF.

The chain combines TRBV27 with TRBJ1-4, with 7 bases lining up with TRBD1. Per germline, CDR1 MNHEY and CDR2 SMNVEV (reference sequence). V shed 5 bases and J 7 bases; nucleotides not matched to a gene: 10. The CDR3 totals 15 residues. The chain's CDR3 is CASSPVSGTAEKLFF. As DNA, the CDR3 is TGTGCCAGCAGTCCCGTCTCCGGGACAGCTGAAAAACTGTTTTTT.

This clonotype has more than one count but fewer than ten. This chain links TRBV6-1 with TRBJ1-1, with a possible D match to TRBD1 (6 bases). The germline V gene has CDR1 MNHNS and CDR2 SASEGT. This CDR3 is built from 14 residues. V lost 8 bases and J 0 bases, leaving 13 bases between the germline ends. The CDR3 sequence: CASRDTYMNTEAFF. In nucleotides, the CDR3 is TGTGCCAGCCGGGACACCTACATGAACACTGAAGCTTTCTTT.

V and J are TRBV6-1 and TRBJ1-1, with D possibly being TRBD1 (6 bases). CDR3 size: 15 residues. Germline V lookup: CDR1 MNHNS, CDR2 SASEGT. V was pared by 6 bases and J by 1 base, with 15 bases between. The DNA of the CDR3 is TGTGCCAGCAGGCACAGGGTGCAGGGGAACACTGAAGCTTTCTTT. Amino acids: CASRHRVQGNTEAFF.

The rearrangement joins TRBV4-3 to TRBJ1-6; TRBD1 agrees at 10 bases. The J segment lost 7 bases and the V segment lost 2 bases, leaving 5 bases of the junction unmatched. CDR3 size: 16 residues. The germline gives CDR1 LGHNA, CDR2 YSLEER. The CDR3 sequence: CASSQLQGQGNSPLHF. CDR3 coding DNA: TGCGCCAGCAGCCAATTACAGGGACAGGGGAATTCACCCCTCCACTTT.

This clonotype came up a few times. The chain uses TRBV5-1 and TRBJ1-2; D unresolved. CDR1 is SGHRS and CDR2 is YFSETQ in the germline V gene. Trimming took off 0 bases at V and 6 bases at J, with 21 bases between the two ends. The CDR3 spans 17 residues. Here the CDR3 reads CASSLGYERPDEDGYTF. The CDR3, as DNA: TGCGCCAGCAGCTTGGGCTATGAACGTCCGGACGAGGATGGCTACACCTTC.

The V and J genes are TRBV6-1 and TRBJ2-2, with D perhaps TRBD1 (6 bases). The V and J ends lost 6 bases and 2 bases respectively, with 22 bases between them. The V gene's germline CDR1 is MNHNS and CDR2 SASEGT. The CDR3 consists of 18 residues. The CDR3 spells CASRTPGQQVANTGELFF. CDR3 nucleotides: TGTGCCAGCAGGACCCCGGGACAACAGGTGGCAAACACCGGGGAGCTGTTTTTT.

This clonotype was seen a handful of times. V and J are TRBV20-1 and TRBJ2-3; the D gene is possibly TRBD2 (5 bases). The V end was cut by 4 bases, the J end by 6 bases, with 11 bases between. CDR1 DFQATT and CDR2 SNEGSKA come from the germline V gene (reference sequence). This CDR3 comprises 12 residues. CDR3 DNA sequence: TGCAGTGCTACGCGAGGGTCGGATACGCAGTATTTT. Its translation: CSATRGSDTQYF.

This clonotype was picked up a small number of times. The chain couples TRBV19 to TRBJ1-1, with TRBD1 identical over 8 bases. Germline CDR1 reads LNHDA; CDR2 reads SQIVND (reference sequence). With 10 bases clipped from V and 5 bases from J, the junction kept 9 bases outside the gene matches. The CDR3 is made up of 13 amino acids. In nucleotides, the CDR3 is TGTGCCACCCACCGACAGGGGTCGACTGAAGCTTTCTTT. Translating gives CATHRQGSTEAFF.

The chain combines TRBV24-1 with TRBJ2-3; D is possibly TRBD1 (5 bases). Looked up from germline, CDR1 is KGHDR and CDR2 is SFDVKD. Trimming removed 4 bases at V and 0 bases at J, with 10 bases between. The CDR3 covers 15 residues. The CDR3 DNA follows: TGTGCCACCAGTGACCCAGGGTTGAGCACAGATACGCAGTATTTT. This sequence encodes CATSDPGLSTDTQYF.

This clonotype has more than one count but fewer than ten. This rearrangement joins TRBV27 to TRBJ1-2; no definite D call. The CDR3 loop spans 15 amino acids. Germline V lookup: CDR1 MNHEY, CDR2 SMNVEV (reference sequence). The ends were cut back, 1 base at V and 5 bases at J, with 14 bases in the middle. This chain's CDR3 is CASSLYPNPGYGYTF. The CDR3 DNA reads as TGTGCCAGCAGTTTATATCCGAATCCTGGGTATGGCTACACCTTC.

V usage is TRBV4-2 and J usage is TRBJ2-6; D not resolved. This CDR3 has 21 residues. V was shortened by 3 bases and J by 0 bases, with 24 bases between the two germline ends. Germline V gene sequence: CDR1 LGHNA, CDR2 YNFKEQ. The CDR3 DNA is TGTGCCAGCAGCCACCCTGGCAAAACGGCAGCTGCCTCCTCTGGGGCCAACGTCCTGACTTTC. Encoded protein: CASSHPGKTAAASSGANVLTF.

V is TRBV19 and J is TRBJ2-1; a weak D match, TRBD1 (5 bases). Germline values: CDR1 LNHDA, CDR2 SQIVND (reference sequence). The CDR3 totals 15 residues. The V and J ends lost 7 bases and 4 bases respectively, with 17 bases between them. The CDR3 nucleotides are TGTGCCAGTAAGGGGTCGGCAGGGAAATACAATGAGCAGTTCTTC. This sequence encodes CASKGSAGKYNEQFF.

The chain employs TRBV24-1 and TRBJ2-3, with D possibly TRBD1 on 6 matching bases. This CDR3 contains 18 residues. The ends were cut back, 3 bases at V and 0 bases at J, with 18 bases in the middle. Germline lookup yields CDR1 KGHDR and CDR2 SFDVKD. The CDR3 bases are TGTGCCACCAGTGATCCCCTCCCGGACAGCGAGAGCACAGATACGCAGTATTTT. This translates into CATSDPLPDSESTDTQYF.

The CDR3, as DNA: TGTGCCAGCAGTTATTTTAGTCCCTCGAGCACTGAAGCTTTCTTT. It is translated as CASSYFSPSSTEAFF. The V and J genes are TRBV28 and TRBJ1-1; no reliable D call. The germline V and J ends were trimmed by 4 bases and 4 bases, with 16 bases remaining between them. The CDR3 is made up of 15 amino acids. Germline CDR1 is MDHEN and CDR2 is SYDVKM.

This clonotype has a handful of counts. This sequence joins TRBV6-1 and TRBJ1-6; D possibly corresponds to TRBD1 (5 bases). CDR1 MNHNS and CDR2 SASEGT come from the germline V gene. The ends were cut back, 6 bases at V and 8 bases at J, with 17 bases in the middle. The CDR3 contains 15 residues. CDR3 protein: CASSPSGREDSPLHF. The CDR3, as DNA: TGTGCCAGCAGCCCCTCAGGGAGGGAAGATTCACCCCTCCACTTT.

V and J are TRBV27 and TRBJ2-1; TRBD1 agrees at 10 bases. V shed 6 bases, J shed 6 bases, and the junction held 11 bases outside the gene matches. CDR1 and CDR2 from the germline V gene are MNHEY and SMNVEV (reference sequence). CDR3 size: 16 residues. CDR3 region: CASSLTVGQGINEQFF. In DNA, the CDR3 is TGTGCCAGCAGCTTAACCGTGGGACAGGGGATCAATGAGCAGTTCTTC.

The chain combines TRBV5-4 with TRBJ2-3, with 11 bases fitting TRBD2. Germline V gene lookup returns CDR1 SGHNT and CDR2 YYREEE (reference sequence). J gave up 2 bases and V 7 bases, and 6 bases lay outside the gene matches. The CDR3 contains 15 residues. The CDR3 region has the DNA TGTGCCAGCCACACGACTAGCGGGGTCACAGATACGCAGTATTTT. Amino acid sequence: CASHTTSGVTDTQYF.